The 20 T cell receptor beta chains below were found in one sample sequenced in a study of blood T cell repertoires in COVID-19. Libraries were prepared by immunoSEQ multiplex PCR; TCRdb keeps only in-frame clonotypes and omits some of them. The repertoire holds over 400,000 clones, with approximately 88% as singletons. The specimen was peripheral blood. The receptors were sampled from a woman in her forties or fifties with COVID-19, enrolled during active disease.

The J gene is TRBJ1-1, the V gene TRBV19; D unresolved. The germline gives CDR1 LNHDA, CDR2 SQIVND (reference sequence). Trimming shortened V by 1 base and J by 1 base, and 7 bases separated the two germline ends. The CDR3 is made up of 14 amino acids. The CDR3 DNA is TGTGCCAGTAGTATAGGGGAGGCGAACACTGAAGCTTTCTTT. Protein product: CASSIGEANTEAFF. The full variable domain, rest sourced from reference TRBV19 and TRBJ1-1, is DGGITQSPKYLFRKEGQNVTLSCEQNLNHDAMYWYRQDPGQGLRLIYYSQIVNDFQKGDIAEGYSVSREKKESFPLTVTSAQKNPTAFYLCASSIGEANTEAFFGQGTRLTVV.

This chain joins TRBV7-9 and TRBJ1-4; no clear D gene. The CDR3 extends over 14 amino acids. Between the trimmed V and J ends, which lost 5 bases and 4 bases, there was a span of 11 bases. Per the germline V gene, CDR1 is SEHNR and CDR2 is FQNEAQ (reference sequence). CDR3 DNA: TGTGCCAGCAGCCCCGGGGTGTTTAATGAAAAACTGTTTTTT. It is translated as CASSPGVFNEKLFF.

The CDR3 DNA sequence: TGTGCCAGCAGTGAAGAGCCAGGGTGGGCAGCTTTCTTT. It translates to CASSEEPGWAAFF. The chain links TRBV6-1 to TRBJ1-1; maybe TRBD1 (5 bases). The CDR3 extends over 13 amino acids. Trimming cost V 1 base and J 10 bases, with 13 bases left between them. In germline, CDR1 is MNHNS, CDR2 SASEGT.

The CDR3 here is CASSLADRGSTGELFF. CDR3 nucleotides: TGCGCCAGCAGCTTGGCGGACAGGGGTAGCACCGGGGAGCTGTTTTTT. V usage is TRBV5-1 and J usage is TRBJ2-2; 9 nucleotides line up with TRBD1. Germline assignment: CDR1 SGHRS and CDR2 YFSETQ. Trimming took 0 bases from V and 4 from J; bases not matched to a gene: 4. The CDR3 loop spans 16 amino acids.

This chain uses TRBV6-5 with TRBJ2-4, with 10 bases identical to TRBD1. J was trimmed by 6 bases and V by 0 bases; bases with no gene match: 5. Germline V gene lookup returns CDR1 MNHEY and CDR2 SVGAGI. This CDR3 has 16 residues. CDR3 in amino acids: CASSYSTGQGLNIQYF. The CDR3 DNA reads as TGTGCCAGCAGTTACTCTACGGGACAGGGGTTAAACATTCAGTACTTC.

J is TRBJ2-3 and V is TRBV5-6; D uncertain. Trimming removed 2 bases at V and 5 bases at J, with 6 bases between. The CDR3 has 12 residues. Germline CDR1 is SGHDT and CDR2 is YYEEEE. DNA for the CDR3: TGTGCCAGCAGCTTCCTACGAGATACGCAGTATTTT. This gives the protein CASSFLRDTQYF.

V is TRBV7-2 and J is TRBJ2-7; D unclear. The CDR3 has 12 residues. Per germline, CDR1 SGHTA and CDR2 FQGNSA. The V end was cut by 4 bases, the J end by 1 base, with 5 bases between. The CDR3 here is CASSSISYEQYF. Here the CDR3 DNA reads TGTGCCAGCAGCTCAATTTCCTACGAGCAGTACTTC.

The chain recombines TRBV6-5 with TRBJ2-3; possibly TRBD1 for D (6 bases). Germline loops: CDR1 MNHEY, CDR2 SVGAGI. This CDR3 contains 14 residues. V was cut by 7 bases and J by 0 bases, with 11 bases left in between. For the CDR3, the DNA is TGTGCCAGCACCAAGGACAGAAGCACAGATACGCAGTATTTT. It is translated as CASTKDRSTDTQYF.

This CDR3 reads CASSPNSHSGNTIYF. CDR3 nucleotide sequence: TGTGCCAGCTCACCAAACAGCCACTCTGGAAACACCATATATTTT. J is TRBJ1-3 and V is TRBV18; D is unresolved. The germline V gene encodes CDR1 KGHSH and CDR2 LQKENI. The CDR3 runs 15 residues. V lost 2 bases and J lost 0, with 8 bases in between.

The V and J genes are TRBV19 and TRBJ1-4, with 9 nucleotides matching TRBD1. The CDR3 consists of 14 residues. CDR1 and CDR2 from the germline V gene are LNHDA and SQIVND (reference sequence). The V segment lost 3 bases and the J segment 6 bases; nucleotides outside the gene matches: 2. In nucleotides, the CDR3 is TGTGCCAGTAGTATGTGGGACAGGGATGAAAAACTGTTTTTT. It is translated as CASSMWDRDEKLFF.

The chain has TRBV7-2 and TRBJ2-7; possible D gene TRBD1, 6 bases. The CDR3 contains 14 residues. Trimming took off 3 bases at V and 0 bases at J, with 9 bases between the two ends. Germline loops: CDR1 SGHTA, CDR2 FQGNSA. The CDR3 sequence is CASSFRTVSYEQYF. Written as DNA, the CDR3 is TGTGCCAGCAGCTTCCGGACAGTCTCCTACGAGCAGTACTTC.

The chain combines TRBV2 with TRBJ2-2; D is possibly TRBD2 (6 bases). V was cut by 6 bases and J by 2 bases, with 13 bases left in between. This CDR3 is 15 amino acids long. Germline values: CDR1 SNHLY, CDR2 FYNNEI. CDR3 region: CASRGRGINTGELFF. The DNA of the CDR3 is TGTGCCAGCAGGGGGCGGGGCATCAACACCGGGGAGCTGTTTTTT.

V gene TRBV5-4 combines with J gene TRBJ1-6; no clear D. The CDR3 spans 14 residues. Trimming cost V 0 bases and J 7 bases, with 8 bases left between them. From germline, CDR1 is SGHNT and CDR2 YYREEE (reference sequence). CDR3 bases: TGTGCCAGCAGCTTGGATTTCGTAAATTCACCCCTCCACTTT. Protein product: CASSLDFVNSPLHF. Full variable domain (remainder filled in from reference TRBV5-4 and TRBJ1-6): ETGVTQSPTHLIKTRGQQVTLRCSSQSGHNTVSWYQQALGQGPQFIFQYYREEENGRGNFPPRFSGLQFPNYSSELNVNALELDDSALYLCASSLDFVNSPLHFGNGTRLTVT.

The V gene is TRBV5-1, the J gene TRBJ1-2; weak D call: TRBD1 (5 bases). Germline V gives CDR1 SGHRS, CDR2 YFSETQ. CDR3 length: 14 amino acids. V was clipped by 0 bases and J by 1 base, with 7 bases between them. Here the CDR3 reads CASSLGQRNYGYTF. CDR3 in DNA: TGCGCCAGCAGCTTGGGACAGCGTAACTATGGCTACACCTTC. The variable domain in full, completed from reference TRBV5-1 and TRBJ1-2, reads KAGVTQTPRYLIKTRGQQVTLSCSPISGHRSVSWYQQTPGQGLQFLFEYFSETQRNKGNFPGRFSGRQFSNSRSEMNVSTLELGDSALYLCASSLGQRNYGYTFGSGTRLTVV.

The chain joins TRBV11-2 to TRBJ2-5; a possible D gene is TRBD2 (5 bases). CDR1 and CDR2 from the germline V gene are SGHAT and FQNNGV. The CDR3 runs to 16 residues. The V end lost 5 bases, the J end lost 1 base, and 17 bases lay between the germline ends. The CDR3 loop reads CASSPLPTAGQETQYF. The CDR3 bases are TGTGCCAGCAGCCCTCTTCCCACGGCGGGCCAAGAGACCCAGTACTTC.

The V call is TRBV9, the J call TRBJ2-7; weak D call: TRBD2 (6 bases). CDR3 length: 13 amino acids. Germline assignment: CDR1 SGDLS and CDR2 YYNGEE. V was shortened by 5 bases and J by 4 bases, with 13 bases between the two germline ends. CDR3 sequence reads: CASSWGEAYEQYF. As DNA, the CDR3 is TGTGCCAGCAGTTGGGGGGAGGCGTACGAGCAGTACTTC.

The chain recombines TRBV3-1 (or the pseudogene TRBV3-2) with TRBJ1-2; D is undetermined. CDR3 length equals 13 residues. Germline V gene sequence: CDR1 LGHDT, CDR2 YNNKEL (reference sequence). Trimming pared 2 bases from V and 2 bases from J, leaving 6 bases between. The DNA of the CDR3 is TGTGCCAGCAGCCAATGGGAGAACTATGGCTACACCTTC. This codes for CASSQWENYGYTF.

The chain links TRBV19 to TRBJ2-7; the match to TRBD2 covers 15 bases. Germline CDR1 is LNHDA and CDR2 is SQIVND (reference sequence). Unmatched junction bases numbered 3, after V lost 4 bases and J lost 5 bases. CDR3 length: 15 amino acids. The CDR3 DNA reads as TGTGCCAGTAGTAGGCGGACTAGCGGGAGGGACGAGCAGTACTTC. This codes for CASSRRTSGRDEQYF. The full variable domain, completed using reference TRBV19 and TRBJ2-7, is DGGITQSPKYLFRKEGQNVTLSCEQNLNHDAMYWYRQDPGQGLRLIYYSQIVNDFQKGDIAEGYSVSREKKESFPLTVTSAQKNPTAFYLCASSRRTSGRDEQYFGPGTRLTVT.

In DNA form, the CDR3 reads TGTGCCAGCAGTTTATTGGCAGGGGGAGTCTACGAGCAGTACTTC. Protein sequence: CASSLLAGGVYEQYF. V usage is TRBV28 and J usage is TRBJ2-7; TRBD1 matches at 7 bases. Trimming removed 1 base from V and 3 bases from J; junction bases left unmatched: 6. CDR1 MDHEN and CDR2 SYDVKM come from the germline V gene. The CDR3 covers 15 residues.

V usage is TRBV3-1 (or the pseudogene TRBV3-2) and J usage is TRBJ1-5, with 10 bases fitting TRBD1. The CDR3 is made up of 14 amino acids. Germline V gene lookup returns CDR1 LGHDT and CDR2 YNNKEL (reference sequence). V lost 2 bases to trimming and J lost 6 bases; unmatched junction nucleotides: 1. In nucleotides, the CDR3 is TGTGCCAGCAGCCAAAGGACAGGGGGTCAGCCCCAGCATTTT. It encodes CASSQRTGGQPQHF.